This T cell receptor beta chain comes out of a study of T cell changes during pregnancy in multiple sclerosis. Germline CDR1 SGHAT, CDR2 FQDESV (reference sequence). The CDR3 is 14 amino acids. The V and J ends lost 3 bases and 3 bases respectively, with 11 bases between them. Produced via immunoSEQ multiplex PCR; TCRdb's table is partial and in-frame only. In the table there are some 52,000 clones, more than 90% of which are singletons. The count of this clone is one. The sequenced sample was CD4+ T cells from peripheral blood mononuclear cells, obtained before pregnancy. The chain links TRBV11-1 to TRBJ2-5; unclear D gene. This receptor was taken from a female donor with multiple sclerosis, enrolled in a pregnancy study. Here the CDR3 DNA reads TGTGCCAGCAGCTTTAGCCCCCTCAAAGAGACCCAGTACTTC. Amino acid sequence: CASSFSPLKETQYF.